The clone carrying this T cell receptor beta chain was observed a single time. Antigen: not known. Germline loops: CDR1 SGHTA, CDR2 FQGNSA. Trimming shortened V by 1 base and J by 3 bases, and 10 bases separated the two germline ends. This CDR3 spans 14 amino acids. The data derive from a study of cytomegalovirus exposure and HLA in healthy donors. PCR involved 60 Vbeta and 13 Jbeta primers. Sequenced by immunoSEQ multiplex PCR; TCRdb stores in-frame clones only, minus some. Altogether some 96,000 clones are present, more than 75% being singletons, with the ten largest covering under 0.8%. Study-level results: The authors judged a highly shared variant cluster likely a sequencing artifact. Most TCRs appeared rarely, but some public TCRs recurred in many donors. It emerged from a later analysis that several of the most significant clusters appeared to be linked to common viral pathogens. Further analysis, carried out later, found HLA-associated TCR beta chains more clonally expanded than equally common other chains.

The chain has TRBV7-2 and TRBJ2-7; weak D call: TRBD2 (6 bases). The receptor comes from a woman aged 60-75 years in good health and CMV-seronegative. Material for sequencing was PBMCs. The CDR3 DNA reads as TGTGCCAGCAGCTTAGAGGCGGGGAACTACGAGCAGTACTTC. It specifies CASSLEAGNYEQYF.